The clone carrying this T cell receptor beta chain was seen a single time. The CDR3 loop spans 15 amino acids. Germline-derived CDR1 and CDR2 are MNHEY and SVGAGI. The V and J ends lost 6 bases and 4 bases respectively, with 16 bases between them. The data were obtained in a study of cytomegalovirus exposure and HLA in healthy donors. Sequenced by immunoSEQ multiplex PCR; TCRdb stores in-frame clones only, minus some. The repertoire consists of over 250,000 clones, with 65% to 90% occurring once and the leading ten covering 1%. The sequence was collected from a young woman in good health and CMV-seronegative. The sequencing sample was made of PBMCs. This sequence joins TRBV6-5 and TRBJ1-3; no firm D call. The CDR3 is CASRPTPVSGNTIYF. The DNA of the CDR3 is TGTGCCAGCAGACCCACTCCCGTGTCGGGAAACACCATATATTTT.